The source of this TCR beta chain is a study of Ad26.COV2.S vaccination and SARS-CoV-2 variants. Regarding this clone: Its target is not known.

General study findings and limits: Compared with placebo recipients, vaccine recipients had higher spike-specific TCR breadth. The TCR-based breadth and depth measures might underestimate overall T cell responses.

Treatment specified: approximately 18 received Ad26.COV2.S at low or high dose, single or two shots; about five received placebo; per-sample allocation not given. Sampling was performed 63 days after the first vaccine or placebo injection. Generated by immunoSEQ multiplex PCR, the TCRdb table keeps only in-frame clones and is missing some. Of hundreds of thousands of clones listed, approximately 88% are singletons. This TCR derives from a person between 18 and 59 years old who received the Ad26.COV2.S COVID-19 vaccine or a placebo. This material consisted of peripheral blood, taken in a trial of Ad26.COV2.S vaccine versus placebo.

Here the CDR3 reads CASSFSGAGGEKLFF. CDR3 DNA sequence: TGCGCCAGCAGCTTTTCCGGGGCCGGGGGTGAAAAACTGTTTTTT. The chain is built from TRBV5-1 and TRBJ1-4; TRBD1 is a possible D gene (5 bases). The CDR3 is made up of 15 amino acids. Trimming took off 2 bases at V and 7 bases at J, with 15 bases between the two ends. Germline CDR1 and CDR2: SGHRS and YFSETQ.